The source of this T cell receptor beta chain is a study of shared clonotypes between healthy human individuals (TCRdb year 2020). In terms of the full investigation: Three men and two women, aged 18 to 49 years, made up the cohort. For each donor, three plates each were used for CD4 naive and CD4 memory, two plates were used for CD8 naive, and one plate was used for CD8 memory. To estimate repertoire size and how much clonotype sharing occurs between individuals, the study deeply sequenced the blood TCR repertoires of several healthy adults. Libraries were prepared and TCR repertoires were sequenced by different laboratories using diverse techniques, in order to increase sequencing depth and limit assay-specific biases. Between about 0.8 and 9 billion PBMCs per donor were obtained by leukapheresis.

Donors were healthy HIV-negative adults with no recently reported acute infections or vaccinations. Only Caucasian adults living in Nashville, Tennessee, USA were represented among the donors. The CD8 memory samples were a combination of magnetically selected CD45RO+ cells and CCR7-negative CD45RA+ effector memory (TemRA) cells. Blood was collected by leukapheresis, and PBMCs were isolated by Ficoll-Histopaque density gradient centrifugation and then cryopreserved in liquid nitrogen vapor phase. Analytical flow cytometry was used to check the purity and quantity of each magnetically sorted T cell population. From each sorted fraction, genomic DNA was isolated and quantified by UV absorbance on a Nanodrop 2000c. Worth noting for this clone: There is no known antigen for this receptor. Per-base qualities were not stored, and no clone one base away is much larger.

What the work shows at the level of the full study, not this receptor alone: Naive subsets generally had larger estimated clonotype richness than memory subsets did. Higher generation probabilities were observed for clonotypes shared by all four sorted-subset donors than for non-shared clonotypes. Rarefaction of sorted-subset datasets indicated incomplete sequencing despite the large sequencing depth. Sampling was restricted to blood, and TCR repertoires in tissue are likely to differ from TCR repertoires in blood. When a handful of donors were compared, the shared fraction of clonotypes was about 5% for naive CD4, approximately 3.3% for naive CD8, more than 2% for memory CD4, and 0.35% to 0.4% for memory CD8. Pairwise subsampling indicated that sequencing depth was expected to affect the degree of clonotype sharing among donors. Because the study included a small number of donors, the genetic and exposure-history diversity represented was limited.

Using the deep immunoSEQ assay, TCR CDR3 regions were amplified from genomic DNA by multiplex PCR. Extracted genomic DNA from each cell subset was distributed evenly across all wells of several immunoSEQ 96-well plates, and each plate was treated as a replicate. For sorted subsets, each replicate PCR was loaded with about 0.2 ug genomic DNA, equivalent to some 27,000 T cell genomes. Purified libraries were quantified with a Qubit 3.0 fluorometer, sized on a Bioanalyzer 2100, and re-quantified with the KAPA Library Quantification kit. Each immunoSEQ 96-well plate was sequenced on its own single-read 150-cycle Illumina NextSeq 550 flow cell. On the study's bioinformatics: The immunoSEQ output contained only junctional sequences without quality scores, so filtering could not match that applied to full-length reads. To assign V/J genes and CDR3, sequences were annotated against IMGT germline references using PyIR, a Python wrapper for IgBLAST v1.9. Reads were filtered out if the reads had weak V/J assignments (E-value above 1e-6), no CDR3, stop codons, out-of-frame junctions, or ambiguous translated residues. V3J clonotypes were defined as sequences sharing the same inferred V gene, J gene, and CDR3 amino acid sequence. The percentage overlap between two repertoires was calculated by dividing the number of shared unique clonotypes by the size of the smaller repertoire. Repertoire richness was assessed with RTK rarefaction, the Chao1 estimator, and Recon v2.1 estimates of unobserved clonotypes. OLGA was used to compute generation probabilities for all TCRbeta clonotypes that the gDNA method yielded from a few donors. The table was pulled from immuneACCESS by TCRdb, which kept in-frame rearrangements only. Such tables lose some clones; where checked, under half of the loss comes from unresolved V genes, and the rest has no known cause. V, J and clone size derive from that table, while D and trimming were established from the DNA sequence. In this sample the table shows roughly 410,000 clones, 90% to 97% of which occur a single time. Of the sample, 0.32% is held by the ten largest clones.

Trimming costs V 10 bases and J 4 bases, and their ends lie 8 bases apart. CDR1 MDHEN and CDR2 SYDVKM were looked up in the germline V gene. From cysteine to phenylalanine, the CDR3 is 10 amino acids long. The only DNA kept is the CDR3, 30 bases in frame from the first base. This TCR was sampled from a man aged 30 to 45 in good health. Recombination joined TRBV28 with TRBJ2-7; the D gene cannot be named for sure. The sequenced sample consisted of memory CD8+ T cells sorted from blood. The sample's cell subset or site label, in plain terms: CD45RO+ cells pooled with CCR7-negative TemRA cells. The encoded CDR3 is CATSTYEQYF. The DNA is TGTGCCACCTCGACTTACGAGCAGTACTTC.